This T cell receptor beta chain was observed in a study of blood T cell repertoires in COVID-19. Study as a whole: T cells, B-cell-depleted T cells, or PBMCs supplied cDNA or gDNA.

The CDR3 runs 15 residues. V shed 5 bases, J shed 1 base, and the junction held 7 bases outside the gene matches. Per germline, CDR1 KGHSH and CDR2 LQKENI. The protocol was immunoSEQ multiplex PCR, while the TCRdb copy is restricted to in-frame clones and leaves out a portion. This table has approximately 210,000 clones, 82% appearing once. The chain carries TRBV18 and TRBJ1-1; TRBD1 matches 7 bases. Sample: peripheral blood. This TCR came from a middle-aged woman with acute or convalescent COVID-19. CDR3 residues: CASSSRTGPNTEAFF. CDR3 bases: TGTGCCAGCTCATCAAGGACAGGTCCGAACACTGAAGCTTTCTTT.